This T cell receptor (beta chain) originates from a study of Graves' ophthalmopathy and Graves' hyperthyroidism. As for the study in general: The collection of peripheral blood took place at initial diagnosis, before any treatment.

This clonotype was observed many times. Its antigen is not known. Looked up from germline, CDR1 is MNHEY and CDR2 is SVGEGT. CDR3 length: 13 residues. The V end was cut by 6 bases, the J end by 0 bases, with 8 bases between. The study, taken as a whole, reports: A model of 13 signatures distinguished ophthalmopathy from stable hyperthyroidism at 85% to 90% sensitivity and roughly 81% specificity. Forecasting of ophthalmopathy progression by the model achieved 70.59% sensitivity and roughly 75% specificity.

Hyperthyroidism in these 18- to 65-year-old patients was newly diagnosed, lasting under 2 months. Transcripts of RNA were the source for amplifying TCR beta CDR3 regions. HTBI primers were employed in first-round RT-PCR, then a second-round multiplex PCR followed. Via MiXCR, TCRdb re-called the multiplex PCR reads, giving one row per CDR3 protein. The top ten hold 2.4% of the sample, which has a few hundred thousand distinct CDR3 sequences, 17% seen once. The sample consisted of peripheral blood. The TCR comes from an adult woman with stable Graves' hyperthyroidism. The V call is TRBV6-2 or TRBV6-3, the J call TRBJ1-1; no clear D. The CDR3 sequence: CASSKTVNTEAFF. The CDR3 DNA follows: TGTGCCAGCAGCAAGACGGTGAACACTGAAGCTTTCTTT.